These 12 T cell receptor beta chains were sequenced from one sample in a study of blood T cell repertoires in COVID-19. Libraries were prepared by immunoSEQ multiplex PCR; TCRdb keeps only in-frame clonotypes and omits some of them. The sample contains around 340,000 clones, about 86% of which appear only once. Sequenced material: peripheral blood. The receptors were sampled from a woman between 55 and 75 years old with COVID-19, enrolled during active disease.

The chain is built from TRBV5-4 and TRBJ2-5; TRBD2 might be the D (6 bases). CDR3 length: 14 residues. Deletions cut 4 bases from V and 5 bases from J, with 15 bases between. Per the germline V gene, CDR1 is SGHNT and CDR2 is YYREEE (reference sequence). CDR3 nucleotide sequence: TGTGCCAGCAGCCCGGAGGGTAGCACCGAGACCCAGTACTTC. Translation gives CASSPEGSTETQYF.

V usage is TRBV7-2 and J usage is TRBJ2-3, with 9 bases matching TRBD1. This CDR3 has 16 amino acids. V gave up 5 bases and J gave up 6 bases; unmatched junction bases: 12. CDR1 is SGHTA and CDR2 is FQGNSA in the germline V gene. The CDR3 reads CASSLGRGTGMDTQYF. For the CDR3, the DNA is TGTGCCAGCAGCCTAGGACGCGGGACAGGGATGGATACGCAGTATTTT.

This clone has only one observation. The chain joins TRBV7-8 to TRBJ2-5; possible D gene TRBD1, 5 bases. V lost 1 base, J lost 2 bases, and 14 bases lay in between. Germline V gives CDR1 SGHVS, CDR2 FQNEAQ. The CDR3 consists of 16 residues. DNA for the CDR3: TGTGCCAGCAGCTTAGTTCCAGGGATCCTACAAGAGACCCAGTACTTC. Residues: CASSLVPGILQETQYF.

The table lists this clone with a few counts. The chain uses TRBV2 and TRBJ2-1, with D maybe TRBD2 (5 bases). This CDR3 contains 12 residues. V was pared by 11 bases and J by 9 bases, with 17 bases between. Germline V gene lookup returns CDR1 SNHLY and CDR2 FYNNEI. CDR3 in amino acids: CAGRPQRGEQFF. In nucleotides, the CDR3 is TGTGCCGGTAGGCCCCAACGGGGTGAGCAGTTCTTC.

This clone was detected once. The rearrangement links TRBV6-6 to TRBJ2-4, with 11 bases aligning to TRBD1. The CDR3 spans 16 residues. Per the germline V gene, CDR1 is MNHNY and CDR2 is SVGAGI (reference sequence). With 5 bases clipped from V and 3 bases from J, the junction kept 6 bases outside the gene matches. The DNA of the CDR3 is TGTGCCAGCAGTGTCACCGGGACAGGGGGCAAAAACATTCAGTACTTC. This codes for CASSVTGTGGKNIQYF.

V usage is TRBV29-1 and J usage is TRBJ1-2; 10 bases map to TRBD1. The CDR3 extends over 14 amino acids. V shed 7 bases, J shed 4 bases, and the junction held 9 bases outside the gene matches. From germline, CDR1 is SQVTM and CDR2 ANQGSEA. This chain's CDR3 is CSGARQGASYGYTF. For the CDR3, the DNA is TGCAGCGGGGCACGACAGGGGGCTTCCTATGGCTACACCTTC.

The genes are TRBV5-4 and TRBJ1-2, with 9 bases that match TRBD1. Germline CDR1 is SGHNT and CDR2 is YYREEE (reference sequence). This CDR3 has 15 residues. Trimming at V came to 3 bases and at J to 8 bases, leaving 11 bases not matched to a gene. The CDR3 region has the DNA TGTGCCAGCAGCTGGCCCGGACAGGGGCGGAGGGGCTACACCTTC. This codes for CASSWPGQGRRGYTF.

The V and J genes are TRBV5-1 and TRBJ2-1; 10 positions agree with TRBD1. After removal of 7 bases from V and 0 bases from J, the junction contained 4 bases not matched to a gene. Per germline, CDR1 SGHRS and CDR2 YFSETQ. This CDR3 contains 15 residues. Here the CDR3 DNA reads TGCGCCAGCGAATGGACAGGGGGCTCCTACAATGAGCAGTTCTTC. The encoded protein is CASEWTGGSYNEQFF.

The chain is built from TRBV11-2 and TRBJ2-5; 15 bases are shared with TRBD2. The J segment lost 5 bases and the V segment lost 5 bases, leaving 6 bases of the junction unmatched. This CDR3 comprises 16 residues. CDR1 is SGHAT and CDR2 is FQNNGV in the germline V gene. This CDR3 is CASSEGTSGGSETQYF. The DNA for the CDR3 is TGTGCCAGCAGCGAAGGGACTAGCGGGGGGAGCGAGACCCAGTACTTC.

The chain's CDR3 is CASSSVRGRDEQFF. The CDR3 DNA reads TGTGCCAGCAGCTCCGTCAGGGGGCGAGATGAGCAGTTCTTC. V is TRBV7-8 and J is TRBJ2-1; 8 bases map to TRBD1. Unmatched junction bases numbered 7, after V lost 4 bases and J lost 8 bases. Germline V CDR1 and CDR2: SGHVS, FQNEAQ. This CDR3 region has 14 residues.

CDR3 residues: CATQRRGEDGETQYF. The CDR3 bases are TGTGCCACCCAAAGGCGGGGGGAGGATGGGGAGACCCAGTACTTC. This sequence joins TRBV10-3 and TRBJ2-5, with 8 bases aligning to TRBD2. CDR1 ENHRY and CDR2 SYGVKD come from the germline V gene. Germline trimming cut 10 bases from V and 5 bases from J; bases unmatched to any gene: 15. The CDR3 runs to 15 residues.

The genes are TRBV7-9 and TRBJ2-3; 8 bases align to TRBD2. This CDR3 has 14 residues. Germline assignment: CDR1 SEHNR and CDR2 FQNEAQ (reference sequence). The trim removed 4 bases at V and 8 bases at J, leaving 8 bases unmatched. DNA of the CDR3: TGTGCCAGCAGCTCAAGATGGACTAGCACTACGCAGTATTTT. Translation: CASSSRWTSTTQYF.